This TCR beta chain emerged from a study of CD8+ T cells in alopecia areata (dated by TCRdb to 2017 to 2018). General notes on the study: Treated patients were enrolled in an open-label pilot trial of oral tofacitinib, 5 to 10 mg twice daily, for moderate-to-severe alopecia areata. Tofacitinib was given for 6 to 18 months, followed by 6 months of follow-up off drug to assess delayed response and recurrence. Scalp tissue and sorted CD4+ and CD8+ peripheral blood T cells from patchy and totalis/universalis alopecia areata patients and from healthy controls were covered by human TCRbeta sequencing. Disease severity in treated patients was measured with the SALT score, which quantifies the percentage of affected scalp surface area. The study used high-throughput TCRbeta sequencing to examine T cell clonal expansion in alopecia areata, in both the C3H/HeJ mouse model and human patients. RNA was obtained with the PAXgene miRNA kit for fixed scalp, the miRNeasy kit for PBMCs, and the RNeasy kit for mouse skin. Scalp clonality was compared among normal scalp (n=4), patchy alopecia areata scalp (n=8), and alopecia totalis/universalis scalp (n=8). Amplification of TCRbeta CDR3 regions was done by immunoSEQ multiplex PCR using 35 Vbeta forward primers and 13 Jbeta reverse primers. Patients on tofacitinib were biopsied at baseline and after 4 and 24 weeks of treatment, and several of the patients also had a later scalp biopsy.

In this sample, this clone turned up many times. The antigen it recognizes is unknown. Base qualities are not provided; no much larger clone lies one nucleotide away. Results the study describes overall, beyond this receptor: Compared with mice, TCR sequences shared between patients were less clear, possibly partly because of HLA diversity across the patient population. Scalp TCR repertoire analysis is complicated because resident alphabeta T cells in normal human skin are also sequenced, whereas mouse skin is dominated by gammadelta T cells. Many expanded lesional clones were found to persist in scalp and blood during tofacitinib treatment, and relapse after treatment cessation may be partly explained by this persistence. The treated cohort was small, with a single nonresponder, so links between baseline CD8+ expansion and response need larger studies. Higher clonality and more expanded CD8+ clones were observed in lesional scalp than in normal scalp, particularly in alopecia totalis/universalis, a finding suggestive of antigenic drive. With tofacitinib, both scalp clonality and the number of expanded CD8+ clones among the top 100 scalp clones went down significantly.

V is trimmed back by 2 bases and J by 9 bases, and the junction contains 7 bases that no gene match accounts for. The CDR3 holds 15 amino acids from the cysteine to the phenylalanine. This entry keeps only the CDR3 DNA: 45 bases, framed from base 1. CDR1 and CDR2 were assigned from the germline V gene as SGHTA and FQGTGA. The treatment or condition label of this sample denotes: oral pan-JAK inhibitor, 5-10 mg twice daily. Lesional scalp punch biopsies and peripheral blood were collected from alopecia areata patients. PBMCs were isolated by density centrifugation and stained for CD3, CD4 and CD8, and CD4+ and CD8+ T cells were sorted on a FACSAria. Preparation of the library involved the immunoSEQ multiplex PCR assay. For TCR sequencing, RNA was extracted from every sample and reverse transcribed into cDNA to serve as template. SuperScript III was used for first-strand cDNA synthesis, primed with a 2:1 mix of oligo-dT and random hexamers. A synthetic immune receptor repertoire was used to assess amplification bias, and residual bias was removed computationally. The source study handled its data this way. Raw reads were preprocessed to remove errors, and CDR3 was defined according to IMGT conventions as the region from the conserved cysteine to phenylalanine. Clonality was computed by normalizing Shannon entropy by log2 of the number of productive unique TCRs and subtracting the result from 1. Whether scalp clones were CD4 or CD8 was inferred by matching scalp TCRbeta sequences against CD4 and CD8 repertoires sorted from blood. Entries here come from immuneACCESS through TCRdb and include only in-frame sequences with V and J called. Some clones fail to appear in such tables; in the studies checked, an unresolved V gene covers under half of the shortfall, and the cause of the remainder is unknown. The DNA was the basis for D and trimming; V, J and clone size are from that table. The sample data list 150,000 or so clones, and about 54% of these were observed just once. Roughly 17% of the sample is taken by the ten largest.

The rearranged segments are TRBV7-3 and TRBJ2-1, with 10 bases matching TRBD2. The specimen comprised CD4+ T cells sorted from blood, sampled between weeks 55 and 65, from a patient treated with tofacitinib. The clonotype originates from a human donor with alopecia areata. The DNA sequence reads TGTGCCAGCAGCTTATACGGGACTAGCGTAACTGAGCAGTTCTTC. It is translated as CASSLYGTSVTEQFF.